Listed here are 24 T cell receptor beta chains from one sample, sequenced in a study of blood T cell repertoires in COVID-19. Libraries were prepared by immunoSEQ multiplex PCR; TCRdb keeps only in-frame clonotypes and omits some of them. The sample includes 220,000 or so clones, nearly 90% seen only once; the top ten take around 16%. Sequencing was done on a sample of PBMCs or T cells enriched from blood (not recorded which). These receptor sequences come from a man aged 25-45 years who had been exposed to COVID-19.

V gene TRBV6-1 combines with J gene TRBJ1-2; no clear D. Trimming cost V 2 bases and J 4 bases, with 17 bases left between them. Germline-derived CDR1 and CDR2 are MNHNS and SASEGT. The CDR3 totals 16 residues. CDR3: CASSERSGGKSYGYTF. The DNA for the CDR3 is TGTGCCAGCAGTGAAAGGTCGGGTGGAAAGTCCTATGGCTACACCTTC.

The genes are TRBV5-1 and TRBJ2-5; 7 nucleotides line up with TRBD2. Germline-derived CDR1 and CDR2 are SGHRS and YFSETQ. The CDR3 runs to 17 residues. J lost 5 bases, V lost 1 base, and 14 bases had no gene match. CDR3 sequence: CASSLSISGGSGETQYF. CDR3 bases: TGCGCCAGCAGCTTGTCTATCTCGGGGGGTTCTGGGGAGACCCAGTACTTC.

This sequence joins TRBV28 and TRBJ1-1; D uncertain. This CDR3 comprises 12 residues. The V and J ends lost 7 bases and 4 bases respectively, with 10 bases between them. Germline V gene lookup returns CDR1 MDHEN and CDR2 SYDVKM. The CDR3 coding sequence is TGTGCCAGCACGCGGAGGGCCACTGAAGCTTTCTTT. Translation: CASTRRATEAFF.

The CDR3 reads CASSHRGGGKTDTQYF. Written as DNA, the CDR3 is TGTGCCAGCAGCCACCGGGGAGGGGGTAAAACAGATACGCAGTATTTT. The chain employs TRBV7-9 and TRBJ2-3; D perhaps matches TRBD2 (7 bases). This CDR3 region has 16 residues. Germline CDR1 SEHNR, CDR2 FQNEAQ (reference sequence). V was trimmed by 5 bases and J by 3 bases, leaving 18 bases between them.

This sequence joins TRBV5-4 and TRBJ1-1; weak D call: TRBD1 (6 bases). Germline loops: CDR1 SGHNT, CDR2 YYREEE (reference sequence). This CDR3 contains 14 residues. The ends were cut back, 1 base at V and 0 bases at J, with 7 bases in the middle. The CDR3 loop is CASSLWGLNTEAFF. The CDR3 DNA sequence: TGTGCCAGCAGCTTGTGGGGGCTGAACACTGAAGCTTTCTTT.

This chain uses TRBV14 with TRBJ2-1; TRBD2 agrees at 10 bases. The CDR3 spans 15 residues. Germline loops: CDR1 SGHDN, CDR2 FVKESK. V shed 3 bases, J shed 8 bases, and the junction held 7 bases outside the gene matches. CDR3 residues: CASSQVRLAGDEQFF. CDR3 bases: TGTGCCAGCAGCCAGGTGAGGCTAGCGGGGGATGAGCAGTTCTTC.

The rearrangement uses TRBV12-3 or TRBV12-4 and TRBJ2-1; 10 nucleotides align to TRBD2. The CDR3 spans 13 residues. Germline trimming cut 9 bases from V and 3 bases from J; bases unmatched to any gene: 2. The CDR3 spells CASSGGFYNEQFF. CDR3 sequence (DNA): TGTGCCAGTAGCGGGGGGTTCTACAATGAGCAGTTCTTC.

In DNA form, the CDR3 reads TGCGCCAGCAGTAACAGGGGCCCCGGAAAAGGGGAGCTGTTTTTT. Translation: CASSNRGPGKGELFF. V is TRBV10-1 and J is TRBJ2-2, with 7 positions matching TRBD1. This CDR3 comprises 15 residues. The ends lost 5 bases at V and 8 bases at J; junction bases unmatched: 11. The germline CDR1 and CDR2 sequences are WNHNN and SYGVQD (reference sequence).

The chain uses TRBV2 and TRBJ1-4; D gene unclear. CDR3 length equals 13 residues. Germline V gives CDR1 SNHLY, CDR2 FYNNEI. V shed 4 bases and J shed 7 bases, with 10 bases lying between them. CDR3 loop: CASSGGLGEKLFF. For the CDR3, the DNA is TGTGCCAGCAGTGGAGGTCTAGGTGAAAAACTGTTTTTT.

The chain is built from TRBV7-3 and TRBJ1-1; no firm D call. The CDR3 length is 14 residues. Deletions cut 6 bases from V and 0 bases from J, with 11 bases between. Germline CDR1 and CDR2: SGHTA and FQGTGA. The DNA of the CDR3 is TGTGCCAGCAGGTCGACATTGATGAACACTGAAGCTTTCTTT. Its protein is CASRSTLMNTEAFF.

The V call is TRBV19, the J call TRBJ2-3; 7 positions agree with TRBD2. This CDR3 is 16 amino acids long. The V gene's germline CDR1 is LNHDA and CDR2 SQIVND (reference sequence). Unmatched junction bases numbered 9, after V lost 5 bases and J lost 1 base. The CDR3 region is CASSLRKAGGTDTQYF. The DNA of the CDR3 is TGTGCCAGTAGTCTCCGGAAGGCGGGGGGCACAGATACGCAGTATTTT.

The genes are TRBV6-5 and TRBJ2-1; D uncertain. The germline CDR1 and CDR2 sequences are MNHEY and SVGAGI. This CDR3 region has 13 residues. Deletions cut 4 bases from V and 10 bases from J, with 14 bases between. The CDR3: CASSLGTQAEQFF. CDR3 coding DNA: TGTGCCAGCAGTTTGGGCACGCAGGCAGAGCAGTTCTTC.

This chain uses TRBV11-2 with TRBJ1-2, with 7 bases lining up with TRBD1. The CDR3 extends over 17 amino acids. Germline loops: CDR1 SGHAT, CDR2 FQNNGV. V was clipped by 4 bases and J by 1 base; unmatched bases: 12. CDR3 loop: CASSSTDRVGDNYGYTF. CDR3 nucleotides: TGTGCCAGCAGCTCCACAGACAGGGTTGGCGATAACTATGGCTACACCTTC.

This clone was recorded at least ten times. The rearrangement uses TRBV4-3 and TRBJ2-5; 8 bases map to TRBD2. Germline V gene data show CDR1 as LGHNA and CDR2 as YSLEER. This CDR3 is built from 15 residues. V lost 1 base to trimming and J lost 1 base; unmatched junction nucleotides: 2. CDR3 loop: CASSQARGGQETQYF. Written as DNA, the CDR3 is TGCGCCAGCAGCCAAGCACGGGGGGGCCAAGAGACCCAGTACTTC.

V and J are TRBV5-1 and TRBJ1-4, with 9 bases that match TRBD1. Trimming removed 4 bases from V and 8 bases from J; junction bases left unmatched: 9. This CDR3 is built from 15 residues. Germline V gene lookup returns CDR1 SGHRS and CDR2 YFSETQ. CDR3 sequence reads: CASSASGTGNEKLFF. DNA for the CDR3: TGCGCCAGCAGCGCATCCGGGACAGGGAACGAAAAACTGTTTTTT.

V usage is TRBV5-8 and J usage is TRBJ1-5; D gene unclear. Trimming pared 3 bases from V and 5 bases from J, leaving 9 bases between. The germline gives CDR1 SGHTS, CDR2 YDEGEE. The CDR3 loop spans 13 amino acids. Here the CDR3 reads CASSSWADQPQHF. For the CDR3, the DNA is TGTGCCAGCAGCTCTTGGGCAGATCAGCCCCAGCATTTT.

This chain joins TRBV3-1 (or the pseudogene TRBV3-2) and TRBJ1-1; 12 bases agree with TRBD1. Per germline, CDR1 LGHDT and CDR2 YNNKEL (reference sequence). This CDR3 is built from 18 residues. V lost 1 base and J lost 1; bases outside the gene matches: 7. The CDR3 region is CASSQAGDRGRENTEAFF. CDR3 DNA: TGTGCCAGCAGCCAAGCGGGGGACAGGGGGCGGGAGAACACTGAAGCTTTCTTT.

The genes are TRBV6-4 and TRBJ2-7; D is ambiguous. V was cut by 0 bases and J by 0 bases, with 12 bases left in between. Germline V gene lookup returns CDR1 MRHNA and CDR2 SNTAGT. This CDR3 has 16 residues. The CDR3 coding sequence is TGTGCCAGCAGTGACTCGATTGGGTGGAGCTCCTACGAGCAGTACTTC. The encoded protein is CASSDSIGWSSYEQYF.

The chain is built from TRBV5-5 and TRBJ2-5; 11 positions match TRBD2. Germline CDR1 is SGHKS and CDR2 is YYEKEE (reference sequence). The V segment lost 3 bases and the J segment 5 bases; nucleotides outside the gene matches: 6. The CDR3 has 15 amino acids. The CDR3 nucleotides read TGTGCCAGCAGCTCTCTAGCGGGGGGTAGGGAGACCCAGTACTTC. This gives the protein CASSSLAGGRETQYF. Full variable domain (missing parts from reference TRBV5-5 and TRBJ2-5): DAGVTQSPTHLIKTRGQQVTLRCSPISGHKSVSWYQQVLGQGPQFIFQYYEKEERGRGNFPDRFSARQFPNYSSELNVNALLLGDSALYLCASSSLAGGRETQYFGPGTRLLVL.

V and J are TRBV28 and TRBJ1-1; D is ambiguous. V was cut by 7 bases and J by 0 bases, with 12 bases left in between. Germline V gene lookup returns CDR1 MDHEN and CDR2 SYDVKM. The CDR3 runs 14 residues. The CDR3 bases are TGTGCCAGCACGTGGGAGGGCGTGAACACTGAAGCTTTCTTT. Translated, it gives CASTWEGVNTEAFF.

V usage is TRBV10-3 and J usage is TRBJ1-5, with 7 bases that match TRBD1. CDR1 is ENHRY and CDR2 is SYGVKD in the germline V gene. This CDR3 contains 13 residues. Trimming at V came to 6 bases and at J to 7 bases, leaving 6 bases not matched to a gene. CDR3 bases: TGTGCCATCAGGGAGGGGGCAGGACAGCCCCAGCATTTT. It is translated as CAIREGAGQPQHF.

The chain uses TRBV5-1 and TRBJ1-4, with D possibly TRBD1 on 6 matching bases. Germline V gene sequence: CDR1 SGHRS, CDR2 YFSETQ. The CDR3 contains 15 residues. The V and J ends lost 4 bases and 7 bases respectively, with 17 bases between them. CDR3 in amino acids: CASSNTGSRGEKLFF. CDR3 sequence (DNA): TGCGCCAGCAGCAATACAGGGTCCCGGGGTGAAAAACTGTTTTTT.

Written as DNA, the CDR3 is TGTGCCAGCAGCTTGGCGGCAGGGGTTAATCAGCCCCAGCATTTT. Translation gives CASSLAAGVNQPQHF. This rearrangement joins TRBV7-2 to TRBJ1-5; the D gene is possibly TRBD1 (6 bases). Germline V gene data show CDR1 as SGHTA and CDR2 as FQGNSA. V was cut by 3 bases and J by 4 bases, with 13 bases left in between. The CDR3 sequence is 15 residues long.

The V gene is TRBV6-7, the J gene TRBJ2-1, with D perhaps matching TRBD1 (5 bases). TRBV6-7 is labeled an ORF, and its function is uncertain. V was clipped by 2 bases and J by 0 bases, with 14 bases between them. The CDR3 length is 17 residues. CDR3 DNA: TGTGCCAGCAGTTACCACAGGTTCCCTCGCTCCTACAATGAGCAGTTCTTC. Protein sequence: CASSYHRFPRSYNEQFF.